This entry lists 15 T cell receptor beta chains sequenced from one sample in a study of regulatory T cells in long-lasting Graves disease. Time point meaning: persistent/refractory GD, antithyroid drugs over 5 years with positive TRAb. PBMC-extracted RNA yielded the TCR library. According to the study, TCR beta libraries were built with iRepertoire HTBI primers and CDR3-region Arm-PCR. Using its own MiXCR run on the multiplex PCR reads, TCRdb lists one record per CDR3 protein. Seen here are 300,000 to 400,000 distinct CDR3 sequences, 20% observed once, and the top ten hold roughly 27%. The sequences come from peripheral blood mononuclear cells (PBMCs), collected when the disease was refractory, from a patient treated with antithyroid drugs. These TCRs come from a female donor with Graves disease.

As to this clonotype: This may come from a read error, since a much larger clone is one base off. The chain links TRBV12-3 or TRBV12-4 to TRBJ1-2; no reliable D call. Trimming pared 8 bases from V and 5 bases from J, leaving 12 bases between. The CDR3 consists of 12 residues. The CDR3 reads CASCRGFYGYTF. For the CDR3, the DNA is TGTGCCAGCTGTAGAGGGTTTTATGGCTACACCTTC.

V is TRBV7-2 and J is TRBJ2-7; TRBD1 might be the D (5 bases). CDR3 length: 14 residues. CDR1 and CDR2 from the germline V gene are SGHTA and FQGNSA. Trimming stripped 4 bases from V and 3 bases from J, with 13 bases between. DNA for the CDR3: TGTGCCAGCAGCTCCAGCCGACAGAGCTACGAGCAGTACTTC. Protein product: CASSSSRQSYEQYF.

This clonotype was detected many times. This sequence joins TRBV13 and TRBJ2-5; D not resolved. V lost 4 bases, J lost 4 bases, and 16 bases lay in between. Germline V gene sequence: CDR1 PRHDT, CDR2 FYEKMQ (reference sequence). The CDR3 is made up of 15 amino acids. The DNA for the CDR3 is TGTGCCAGCAGCTCCAGTTTATCCCTGGGAGAGACCCAGTACTTC. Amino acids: CASSSSLSLGETQYF.

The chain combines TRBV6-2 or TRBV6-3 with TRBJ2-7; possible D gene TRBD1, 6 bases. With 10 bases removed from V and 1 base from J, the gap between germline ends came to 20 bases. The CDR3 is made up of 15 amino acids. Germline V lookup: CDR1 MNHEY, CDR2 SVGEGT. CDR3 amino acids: CATAKSSTGSYEQYF. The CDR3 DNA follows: TGTGCCACGGCCAAATCGTCCACAGGGTCCTACGAGCAGTACTTC.

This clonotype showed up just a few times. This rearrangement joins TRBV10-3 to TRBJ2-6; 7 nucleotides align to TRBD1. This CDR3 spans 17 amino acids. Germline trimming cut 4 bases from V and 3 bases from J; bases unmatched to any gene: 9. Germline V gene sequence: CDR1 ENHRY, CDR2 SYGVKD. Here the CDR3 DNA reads TGTGCCATCAGTGGCCAAAAGGGGGCAGGTGGGGCCAACGTCCTGACTTTC. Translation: CAISGQKGAGGANVLTF.

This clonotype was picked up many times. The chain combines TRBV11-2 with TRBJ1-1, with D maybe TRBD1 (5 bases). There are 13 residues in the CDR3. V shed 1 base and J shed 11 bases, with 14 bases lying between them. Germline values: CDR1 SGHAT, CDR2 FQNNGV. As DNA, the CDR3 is TGTGCCAGCAGCTTAGTTTTCCCAGGGTATGCTTTCTTT. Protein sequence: CASSLVFPGYAFF. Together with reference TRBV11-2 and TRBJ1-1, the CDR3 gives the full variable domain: EAGVAQSPRYKIIEKRQSVAFWCNPISGHATLYWYQQILGQGPKLLIQFQNNGVVDDSQLPKDRFSAERLKGVDSTLKIQPAKLEDSAVYLCASSLVFPGYAFFGQGTRLTVV.

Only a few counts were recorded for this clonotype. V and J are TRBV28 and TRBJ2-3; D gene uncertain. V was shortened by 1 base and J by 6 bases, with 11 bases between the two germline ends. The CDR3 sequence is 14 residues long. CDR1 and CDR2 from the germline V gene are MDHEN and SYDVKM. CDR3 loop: CASSLSEERDTQYF. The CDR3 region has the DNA TGTGCCAGCAGTTTATCAGAGGAAAGGGATACGCAGTATTTT. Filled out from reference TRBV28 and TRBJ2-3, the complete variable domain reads DVKVTQSSRYLVKRTGEKVFLECVQDMDHENMFWYRQDPGLGLRLIYFSYDVKMKEKGDIPEGYSVSREKKERFSLILESASTNQTSMYLCASSLSEERDTQYFGPGTRLTVL.

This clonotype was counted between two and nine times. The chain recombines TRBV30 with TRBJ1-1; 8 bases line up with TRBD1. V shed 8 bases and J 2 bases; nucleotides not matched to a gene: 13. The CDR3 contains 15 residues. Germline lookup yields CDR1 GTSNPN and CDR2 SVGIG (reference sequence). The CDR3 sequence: CARTGMGLGNTEAFF. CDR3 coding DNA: TGTGCCAGGACAGGGATGGGTCTAGGAAACACTGAAGCTTTCTTT.

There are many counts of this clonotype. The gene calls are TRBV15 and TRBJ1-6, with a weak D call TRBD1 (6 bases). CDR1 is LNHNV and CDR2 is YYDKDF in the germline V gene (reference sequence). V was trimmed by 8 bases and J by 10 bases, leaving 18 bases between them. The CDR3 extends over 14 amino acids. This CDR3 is CATARAGAGSPLHF. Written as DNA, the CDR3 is TGTGCCACCGCTCGGGCGGGGGCTGGGTCACCCCTCCACTTT.

The CDR3 region has the DNA TGTGCCAGCAGCCTACCTTTCAGGGGCTCCACTGAAGCTTTCTTT. This gives the protein CASSLPFRGSTEAFF. The J gene is TRBJ1-1, the V gene TRBV14; maybe TRBD1 (6 bases). Germline CDR1 and CDR2: SGHDN and FVKESK. CDR3 length equals 15 residues. V shed 4 bases and J shed 4 bases, with 16 bases lying between them.

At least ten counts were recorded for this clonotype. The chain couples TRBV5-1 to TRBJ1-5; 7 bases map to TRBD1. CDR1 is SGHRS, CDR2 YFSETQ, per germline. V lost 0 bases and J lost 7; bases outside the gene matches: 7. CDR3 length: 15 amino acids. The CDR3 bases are TGCGCCAGCAGCTTGGGACAGGGTGGCTCGCAGCCCCAGCATTTT. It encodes CASSLGQGGSQPQHF.

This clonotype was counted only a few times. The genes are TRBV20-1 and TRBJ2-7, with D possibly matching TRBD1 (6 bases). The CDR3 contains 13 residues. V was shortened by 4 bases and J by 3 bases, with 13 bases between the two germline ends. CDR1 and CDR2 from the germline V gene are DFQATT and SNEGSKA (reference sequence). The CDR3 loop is CSATDTGYYEQYF. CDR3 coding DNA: TGCAGTGCTACCGATACAGGGTACTACGAGCAGTACTTC.

The CDR3 nucleotides read TGTGCCAGCAGCCCCGCTAGCTCCTATAATTCACCCCTCCACTTT. It encodes CASSPASSYNSPLHF. V usage is TRBV6-1 and J usage is TRBJ1-6; no definite D call. V shed 6 bases and J shed 0 bases, with 9 bases lying between them. The CDR3 totals 15 residues. The V gene's germline CDR1 is MNHNS and CDR2 SASEGT.

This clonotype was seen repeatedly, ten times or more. DNA of the CDR3: TGTGCCAGCAGTGGGCGATACACTGAAGCTTTCTTT. Its translation is CASSGRYTEAFF. The gene calls are TRBV28 and TRBJ1-1, with D unclear. The CDR3 totals 12 residues. Germline CDR1 is MDHEN and CDR2 is SYDVKM. Trimming left V 5 bases short and J 3 bases short, with 7 bases between.

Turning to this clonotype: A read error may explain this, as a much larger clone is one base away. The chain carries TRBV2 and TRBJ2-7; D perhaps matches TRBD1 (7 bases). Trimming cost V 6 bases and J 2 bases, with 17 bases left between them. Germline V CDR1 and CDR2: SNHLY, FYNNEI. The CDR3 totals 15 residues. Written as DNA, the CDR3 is TGTGCCAGCAGCGGAACAGGGGACTTTACCTACGAGCAGTACTTC. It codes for CASSGTGDFTYEQYF.